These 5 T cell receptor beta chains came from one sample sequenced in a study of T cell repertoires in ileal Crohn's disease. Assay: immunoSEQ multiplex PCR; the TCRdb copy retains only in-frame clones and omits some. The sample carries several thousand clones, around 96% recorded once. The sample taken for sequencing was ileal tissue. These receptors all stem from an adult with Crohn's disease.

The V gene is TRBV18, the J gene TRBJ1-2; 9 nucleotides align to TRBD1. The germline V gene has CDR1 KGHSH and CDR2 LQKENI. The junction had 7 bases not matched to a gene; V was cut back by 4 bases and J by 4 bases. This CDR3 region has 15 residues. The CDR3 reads CASSLGTGYSYGYTF. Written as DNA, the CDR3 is TGTGCCAGCTCACTTGGGACAGGGTATAGCTATGGCTACACCTTC.

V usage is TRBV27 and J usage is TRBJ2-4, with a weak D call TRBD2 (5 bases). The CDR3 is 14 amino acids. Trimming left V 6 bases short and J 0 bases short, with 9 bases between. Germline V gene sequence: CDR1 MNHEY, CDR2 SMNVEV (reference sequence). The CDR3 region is CASREDLAKNIQYF. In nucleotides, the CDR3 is TGTGCCAGCAGGGAGGACCTAGCCAAAAACATTCAGTACTTC.

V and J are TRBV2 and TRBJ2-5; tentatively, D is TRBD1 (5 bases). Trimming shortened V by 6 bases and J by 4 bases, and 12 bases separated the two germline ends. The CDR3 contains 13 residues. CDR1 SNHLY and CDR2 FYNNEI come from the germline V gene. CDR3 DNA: TGTGCCAGCAGCCTCCGGACAAGAGAGACCCAGTACTTC. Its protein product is CASSLRTRETQYF.

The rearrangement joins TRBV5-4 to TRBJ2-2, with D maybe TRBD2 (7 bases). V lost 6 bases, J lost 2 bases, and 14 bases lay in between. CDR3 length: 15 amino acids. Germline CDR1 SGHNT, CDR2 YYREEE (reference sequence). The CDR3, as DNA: TGTGCCAGCACCACGGGGGGCGTAAACACCGGGGAGCTGTTTTTT. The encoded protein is CASTTGGVNTGELFF.

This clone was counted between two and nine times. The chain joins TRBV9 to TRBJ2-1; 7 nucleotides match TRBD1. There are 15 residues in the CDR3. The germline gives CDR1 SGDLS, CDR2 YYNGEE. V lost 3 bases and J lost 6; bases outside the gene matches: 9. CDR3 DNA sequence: TGTGCCAGCAGCGGCCCAGGGGGATCCGGCAATGAGCAGTTCTTC. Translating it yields CASSGPGGSGNEQFF.